This TCR beta chain was recorded in a study of T cell responses to AZD1222 COVID-19 vaccine. In the case of this clone: Its antigen is undetermined.

Study results and caveats: No repertoire was sampled before or during the peak T cell response, only after it.

J lost 4 bases, V lost 3 bases, and 5 bases had no gene match. Germline values: CDR1 SGHTA, CDR2 FQGNSA. CDR3 size: 15 residues. Here immunoSEQ multiplex PCR was the method, and the copy in TCRdb shows in-frame clones only, minus some. This sample has 100,000 to 150,000 clones, with roughly 85% found just once. The J gene is TRBJ1-2, the V gene TRBV7-2, with 10 bases aligning to TRBD1. The sequence derives from an adult in good health. The input for sequencing was peripheral blood, taken on day 0 of AZD1222 vaccination. The DNA of the CDR3 is TGTGCCAGCAGCTTGCAGACAGGGGGCGGCTATGGCTACACCTTC. Translated, it gives CASSLQTGGGYGYTF.